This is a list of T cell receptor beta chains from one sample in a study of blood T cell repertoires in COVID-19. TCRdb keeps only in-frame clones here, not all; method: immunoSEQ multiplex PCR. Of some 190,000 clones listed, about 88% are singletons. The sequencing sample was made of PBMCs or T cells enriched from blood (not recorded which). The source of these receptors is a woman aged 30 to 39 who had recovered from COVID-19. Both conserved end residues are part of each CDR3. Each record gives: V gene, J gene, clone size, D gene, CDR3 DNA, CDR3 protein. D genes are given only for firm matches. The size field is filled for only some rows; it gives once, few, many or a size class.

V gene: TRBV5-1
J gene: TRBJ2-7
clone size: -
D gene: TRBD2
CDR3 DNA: TGCGCCAGCAGCATCATTTTGGGGGGGAGTCCCTACGAGCAGTACTTC
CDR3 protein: CASSIILGGSPYEQYF

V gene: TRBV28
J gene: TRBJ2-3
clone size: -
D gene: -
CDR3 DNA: TGTGCCAGCACCCAGACAGATTATACGCAGTATTTT
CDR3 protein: CASTQTDYTQYF

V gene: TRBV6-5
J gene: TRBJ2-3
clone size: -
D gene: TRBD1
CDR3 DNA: TGTGCCAGCAGGGGACAGGGAGGCACAGATACGCAGTATTTT
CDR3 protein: CASRGQGGTDTQYF

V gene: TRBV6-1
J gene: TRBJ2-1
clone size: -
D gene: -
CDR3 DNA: TGTGCCAGCAGTGAAGCGGGTCTAGCGAGAAAAAACTACAATGAGCAGTTCTTC
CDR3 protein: CASSEAGLARKNYNEQFF

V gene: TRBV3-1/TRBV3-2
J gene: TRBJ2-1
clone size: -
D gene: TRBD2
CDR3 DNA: TGTGCCAGCAGCCCCCGGGGAGCGGGAGGACCCACGGATGAGCAGTTCTTC
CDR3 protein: CASSPRGAGGPTDEQFF

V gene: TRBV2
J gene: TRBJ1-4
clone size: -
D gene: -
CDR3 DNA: TGTGCCAGCAGTATGGGGAGGGCTAATGAAAAACTGTTTTTT
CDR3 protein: CASSMGRANEKLFF

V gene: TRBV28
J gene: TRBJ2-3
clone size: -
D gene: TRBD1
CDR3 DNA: TGTGCCAGCAGTTCTCGGACAGGGGGCACAGATACGCAGTATTTT
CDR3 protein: CASSSRTGGTDTQYF

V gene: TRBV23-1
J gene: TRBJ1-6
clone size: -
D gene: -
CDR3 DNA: TGCGCCAGCAGGACCTGGACAGTTTCACCCCTCCACTTT
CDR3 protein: CASRTWTVSPLHF

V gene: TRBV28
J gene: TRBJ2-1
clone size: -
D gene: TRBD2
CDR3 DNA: TGTGCCAGCAGTTTACTAGCGGGACTCGATGAGCAGTTCTTC
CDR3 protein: CASSLLAGLDEQFF

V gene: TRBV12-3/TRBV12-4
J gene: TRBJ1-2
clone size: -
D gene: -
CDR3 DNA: TGTGCCAGCAGCACAACAGGGTATGGCTACACCTTC
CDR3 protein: CASSTTGYGYTF

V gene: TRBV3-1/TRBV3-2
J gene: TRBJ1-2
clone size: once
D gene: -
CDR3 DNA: TGTGCCAGCAGCCAAGGGGCGCACAGTCGCTTC
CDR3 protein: CASSQGAHSRF

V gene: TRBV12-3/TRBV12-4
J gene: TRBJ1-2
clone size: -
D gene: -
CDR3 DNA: TGTGCCAGCAGTTTAGTCAGAAACTATGGCTACACCTTC
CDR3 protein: CASSLVRNYGYTF

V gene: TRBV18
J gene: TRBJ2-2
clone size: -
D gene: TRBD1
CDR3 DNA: TGTGCCAGCTCACCCGTAGGGGGCGCCCAGAACACCGGGGAGCTGTTTTTT
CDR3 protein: CASSPVGGAQNTGELFF

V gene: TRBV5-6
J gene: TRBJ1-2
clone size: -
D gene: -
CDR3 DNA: TGTGCCAGCAGCTTGGTAGGCCAGGGGATCTATGGCTACACCTTC
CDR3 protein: CASSLVGQGIYGYTF

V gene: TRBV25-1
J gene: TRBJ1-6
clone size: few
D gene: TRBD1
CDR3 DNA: TGTGCCAGCAGTGGTGGAGGACAGGGCGGTTCACCCCTCCACTTT
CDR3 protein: CASSGGGQGGSPLHF

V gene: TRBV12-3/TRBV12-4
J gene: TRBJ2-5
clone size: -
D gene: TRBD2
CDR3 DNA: TGTGCCAGCAGGCGGGAGTGGGAGACCCAGTACTTC
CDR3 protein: CASRREWETQYF

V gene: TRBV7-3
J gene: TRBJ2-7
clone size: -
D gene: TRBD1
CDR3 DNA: TGTGCCAGCAGTGTACAACCTCCGGGACAGGGTTACGAGCAGTACTTC
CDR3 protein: CASSVQPPGQGYEQYF

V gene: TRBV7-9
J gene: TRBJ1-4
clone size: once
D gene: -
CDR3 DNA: TGTGCCAGCAGCCCCACTGATGAAAAACTGTTTTTT
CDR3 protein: CASSPTDEKLFF

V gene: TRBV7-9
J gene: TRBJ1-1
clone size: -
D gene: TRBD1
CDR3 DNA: TGTGCCAGCAGCTTAGGACAGGGTCGGACTGAAGCTTTCTTT
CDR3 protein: CASSLGQGRTEAFF

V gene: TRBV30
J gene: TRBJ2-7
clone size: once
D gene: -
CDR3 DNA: TGTGCCTGGAATCGGGACTCCTACGAGCAGTACTTC
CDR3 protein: CAWNRDSYEQYF

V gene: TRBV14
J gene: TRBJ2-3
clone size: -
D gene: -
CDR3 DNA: TGTGCCAGCAGCCAAGGAGGGGATACGCAGTATTTT
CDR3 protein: CASSQGGDTQYF

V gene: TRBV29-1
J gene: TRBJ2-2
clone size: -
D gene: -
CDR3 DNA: TGCAGCGCAGGGGACACGAACACCGGGGAGCTGTTTTTT
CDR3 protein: CSAGDTNTGELFF

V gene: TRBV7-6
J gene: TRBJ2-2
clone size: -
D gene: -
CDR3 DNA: TGTGCCACAAGACGGGATCCCGGGACCGGGGAGCTGTTTTTT
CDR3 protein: CATRRDPGTGELFF

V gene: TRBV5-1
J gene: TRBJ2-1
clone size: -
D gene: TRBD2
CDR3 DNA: TGCGCCAGCAGCTTGGAAACTAGCGGGAGTTACAATGAGCAGTTCTTC
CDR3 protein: CASSLETSGSYNEQFF

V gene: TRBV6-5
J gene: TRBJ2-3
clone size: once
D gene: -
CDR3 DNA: TGTGCCAGCCGGCAGGGAAAGAGCACAGATACGCAGTATTTT
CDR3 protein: CASRQGKSTDTQYF

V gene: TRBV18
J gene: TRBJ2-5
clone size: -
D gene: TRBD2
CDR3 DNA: TGTGCCAGCTCACCACGACCTAATCCCTCTAGCGGAAATCCCAAAGAGACCCAGTACTTC
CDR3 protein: CASSPRPNPSSGNPKETQYF

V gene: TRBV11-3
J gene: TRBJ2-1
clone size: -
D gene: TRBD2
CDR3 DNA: TGTGCCAGCAGCTTAGAACGGGGGGGCCCCGGCAATGAGCAGTTCTTC
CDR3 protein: CASSLERGGPGNEQFF

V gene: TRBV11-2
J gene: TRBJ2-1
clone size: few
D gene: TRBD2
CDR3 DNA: TGTGCCAGCAGCTTAGTAGCGGGAGGGCCCAATGAGCAGTTCTTC
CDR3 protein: CASSLVAGGPNEQFF

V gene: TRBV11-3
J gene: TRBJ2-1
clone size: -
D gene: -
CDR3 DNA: TGTGCCAGCAGCTTACGGATGGGGGGACTTTACAATGAGCAGTTCTTC
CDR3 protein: CASSLRMGGLYNEQFF

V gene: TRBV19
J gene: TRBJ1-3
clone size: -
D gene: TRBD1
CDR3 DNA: TGTGCCAGTAGCGAGACAGGGTCAATTGGAAACACCATATATTTT
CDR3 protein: CASSETGSIGNTIYF

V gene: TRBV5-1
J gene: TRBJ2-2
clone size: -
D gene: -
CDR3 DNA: TGCGCCAGCAGCTTGTCAGGGAACACCGGGGAGCTGTTTTTT
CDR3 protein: CASSLSGNTGELFF

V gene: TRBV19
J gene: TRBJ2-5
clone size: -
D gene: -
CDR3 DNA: TGTGCCAGTAGTATAGTTCGGGGTGGGGAGACCCAGTACTTC
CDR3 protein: CASSIVRGGETQYF

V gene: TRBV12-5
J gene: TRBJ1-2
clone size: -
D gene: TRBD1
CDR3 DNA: TGTGCTAGTGGTTTACAGGGGGCCTCCAGGGGCTACACCTTC
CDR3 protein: CASGLQGASRGYTF

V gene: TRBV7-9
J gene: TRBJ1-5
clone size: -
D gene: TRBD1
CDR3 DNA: TGTGCCAGCAGCCAGACGGACAGGGAGCCCCAGCATTTT
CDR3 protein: CASSQTDREPQHF

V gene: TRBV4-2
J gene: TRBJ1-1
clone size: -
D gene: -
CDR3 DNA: TGTGCCAGCAGCCAAGACCTGGGGGGGAACACTGAAGCTTTCTTT
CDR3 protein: CASSQDLGGNTEAFF

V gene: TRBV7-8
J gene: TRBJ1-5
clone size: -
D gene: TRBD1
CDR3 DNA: TGTGCCAGCAGCTTCGGGACAGCAAGCAATCAGCCCCAGCATTTT
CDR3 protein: CASSFGTASNQPQHF

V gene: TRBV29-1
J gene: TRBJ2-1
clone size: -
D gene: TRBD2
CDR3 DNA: TGCAGCGTCCTTCGCCGTAGAGGCGGGGGGGCCTATAGCTCCTACAATGAGCAGTTCTTC
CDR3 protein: CSVLRRRGGGAYSSYNEQFF

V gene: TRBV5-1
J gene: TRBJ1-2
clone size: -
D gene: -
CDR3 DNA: TGCGCCAGCAGCTTGAGGGGGTCTAACTATGGCTACACCTTC
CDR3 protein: CASSLRGSNYGYTF

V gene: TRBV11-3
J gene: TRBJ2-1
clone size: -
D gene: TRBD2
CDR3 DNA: TGTGCCAGCAGCTTAGAGCCCGCGAGCGGGGCATACAATGAGCAGTTCTTC
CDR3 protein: CASSLEPASGAYNEQFF

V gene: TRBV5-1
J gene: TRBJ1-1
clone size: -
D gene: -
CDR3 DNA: TGCGCCAGCAGCTTGGAACAGGTTAAGAACACTGAAGCTTTCTTT
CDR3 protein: CASSLEQVKNTEAFF

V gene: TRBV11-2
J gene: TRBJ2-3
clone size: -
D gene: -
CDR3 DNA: TGTGCCAGCAGCTTAAGGGCAGGGGCTAGCACAGATACGCAGTATTTT
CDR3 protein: CASSLRAGASTDTQYF

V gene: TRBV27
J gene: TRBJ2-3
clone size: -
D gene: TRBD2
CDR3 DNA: TGTGCCAGCAGTTCCCCGGGACTAGCGTCAGATACGCAGTATTTT
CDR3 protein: CASSSPGLASDTQYF

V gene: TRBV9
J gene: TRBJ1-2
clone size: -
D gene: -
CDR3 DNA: TGTGCCAGCAGCGTTCAGGGTAACTATGGCTACACCTTC
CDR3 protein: CASSVQGNYGYTF

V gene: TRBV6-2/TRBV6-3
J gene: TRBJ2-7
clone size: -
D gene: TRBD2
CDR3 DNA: TGTGCCAGCAGTTATAGCGGGAGAGTATACGAGCAGTACTTC
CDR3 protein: CASSYSGRVYEQYF

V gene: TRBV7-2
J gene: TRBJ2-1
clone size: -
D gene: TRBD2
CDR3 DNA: TGTGCCAGCAGCTTGCGACTAGCGGGGATTGGCAATGAGCAGTTCTTC
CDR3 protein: CASSLRLAGIGNEQFF

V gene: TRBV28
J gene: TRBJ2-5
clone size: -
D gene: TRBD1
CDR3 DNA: TGTGCCAGCAGTTTTGAAGGGCAGGGGGTAGAGAAGACCCAGTACTTC
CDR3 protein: CASSFEGQGVEKTQYF

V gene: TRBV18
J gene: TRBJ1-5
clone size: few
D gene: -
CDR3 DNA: TGTGCCAGCTCCCACCGGGAGGGGAATAGCAATCAGCCCCAGCATTTT
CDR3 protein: CASSHREGNSNQPQHF

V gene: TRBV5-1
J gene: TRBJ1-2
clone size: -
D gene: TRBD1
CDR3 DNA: TGCGCCAGCAGCTTGGCCGGGACAGGGGGCTCAAACTATGGCTACACCTTC
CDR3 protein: CASSLAGTGGSNYGYTF

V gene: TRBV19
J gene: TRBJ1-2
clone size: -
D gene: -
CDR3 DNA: TGTGCCAGTAGTAGGCATGCGGGGGAGAGCTATGGCTACACCTTC
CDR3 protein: CASSRHAGESYGYTF

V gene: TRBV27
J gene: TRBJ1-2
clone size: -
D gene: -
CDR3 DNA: TGTGCCAGCAGTTTATTTGGCAGGGGTAACTATGGCTACACCTTC
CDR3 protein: CASSLFGRGNYGYTF

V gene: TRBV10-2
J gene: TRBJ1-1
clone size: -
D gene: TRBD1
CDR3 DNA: TGCGCCAGCAGTAGCAGGGGGCGCGGTATCACTGAAGCTTTCTTT
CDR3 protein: CASSSRGRGITEAFF

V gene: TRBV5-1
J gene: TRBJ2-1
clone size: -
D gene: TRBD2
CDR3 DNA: TGCGCCAGCAGCTTGGAACTAGCGGGGCCCTACAATGAGCAGTTCTTC
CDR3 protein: CASSLELAGPYNEQFF

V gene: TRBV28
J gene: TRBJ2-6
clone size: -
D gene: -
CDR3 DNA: TGTGCCAGCCAATCTTTCCAGGGCCTCTCTGGGGCCAACGTCCTGACTTTC
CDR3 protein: CASQSFQGLSGANVLTF

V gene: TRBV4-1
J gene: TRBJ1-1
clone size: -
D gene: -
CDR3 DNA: TGCGCCAGCAGTCTCCTCTTTGAGGGGAACACTGAAGCTTTCTTT
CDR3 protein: CASSLLFEGNTEAFF

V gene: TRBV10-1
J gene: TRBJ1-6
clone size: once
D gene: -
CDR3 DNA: TGCGCCAGCAGTGAACCAGGGTTAGTTTCACCCCTCCACTTT
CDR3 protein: CASSEPGLVSPLHF

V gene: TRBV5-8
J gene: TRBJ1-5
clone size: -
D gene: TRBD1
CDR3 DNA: TGTGCCAGCAGCTCAGGGACAGCCACCAATCAGCCCCAGCATTTT
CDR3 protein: CASSSGTATNQPQHF

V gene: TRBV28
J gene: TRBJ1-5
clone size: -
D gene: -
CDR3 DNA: TGTGCCAGCAGTTTGGAGGGTCAGCCCCAGCATTTT
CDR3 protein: CASSLEGQPQHF